Listed below are T cell receptor beta chains from one sample, sequenced in a study of technical replicates of blood from several donors. Profiled with immunoSEQ multiplex PCR; TCRdb holds only in-frame clones, not every one. The sample lists about 64,000 clones, around 88% occurring once. Material for sequencing was PBMCs. These receptors all come from a human donor in good health. Some clones in this sample may be carry-over from other donors' samples. Each CDR3 is given with its conserved first and last residue. Fields, in order: J gene, clone size, D gene, V gene, CDR3 protein, CDR3 DNA. A D gene is named only where the DNA matches it firmly. Clone size is given for some rows only: seen once, a few or many times, or a class if the clone is expanded.

j_call: TRBJ1-1
clone_size: -
d_call: -
v_call: TRBV4-3
cdr3_aa: CASSPFSGSGTEAFF
cdr3_nt: TGCGCCAGCAGCCCATTTTCTGGCAGCGGCACTGAAGCTTTCTTT

j_call: TRBJ1-4
clone_size: -
d_call: -
v_call: TRBV6-5
cdr3_aa: CASSYGGVDEKLFF
cdr3_nt: TGTGCCAGCAGTTATGGAGGGGTAGATGAAAAACTGTTTTTT

j_call: TRBJ2-6
clone_size: -
d_call: -
v_call: TRBV7-2
cdr3_aa: CASSSWGGASSGANVLTF
cdr3_nt: TGTGCCAGCAGCTCCTGGGGGGGGGCCAGCTCTGGGGCCAACGTCCTGACTTTC

j_call: TRBJ1-5
clone_size: -
d_call: -
v_call: TRBV27
cdr3_aa: CAGTTYGGSNQPQHF
cdr3_nt: TGTGCTGGAACGACCTACGGGGGTAGCAATCAGCCCCAGCATTTT

j_call: TRBJ1-1
clone_size: -
d_call: TRBD1
v_call: TRBV9
cdr3_aa: CVLAGGGWVNTEAFF
cdr3_nt: TGTGTGCTAGCGGGAGGGGGCTGGGTGAACACTGAAGCTTTCTTT

j_call: TRBJ1-3
clone_size: -
d_call: -
v_call: TRBV15
cdr3_aa: CATSFTVSGNTIYF
cdr3_nt: TGTGCCACCAGCTTTACAGTGTCTGGAAACACCATATATTTT

j_call: TRBJ2-7
clone_size: -
d_call: TRBD1
v_call: TRBV19
cdr3_aa: CASSKSTGATYEQYF
cdr3_nt: TGTGCCAGTAGTAAGTCGACAGGGGCCACCTACGAGCAGTACTTC

j_call: TRBJ2-7
clone_size: -
d_call: TRBD2
v_call: TRBV10-3
cdr3_aa: CAISGNPSGISYEQYF
cdr3_nt: TGTGCCATCAGTGGAAACCCTAGCGGGATCTCCTACGAGCAGTACTTC

j_call: TRBJ1-6
clone_size: -
d_call: -
v_call: TRBV7-2
cdr3_aa: CASRDTSSPLHF
cdr3_nt: TGTGCCAGCAGAGACACAAGTTCACCCCTCCACTTT

j_call: TRBJ2-7
clone_size: few
d_call: TRBD2
v_call: TRBV5-4
cdr3_aa: CASSSRAGGLEQYF
cdr3_nt: TGTGCCAGCAGCTCGCGGGCGGGGGGGCTCGAGCAGTACTTC

j_call: TRBJ2-7
clone_size: -
d_call: TRBD2
v_call: TRBV4-3
cdr3_aa: CASSQEIGRAREQYF
cdr3_nt: TGCGCCAGCAGCCAAGAGATCGGGAGGGCCCGGGAGCAGTACTTC

j_call: TRBJ2-7
clone_size: -
d_call: TRBD1
v_call: TRBV7-3
cdr3_aa: CASSPQAGTGAYEQYF
cdr3_nt: TGTGCCAGCAGCCCACAGGCCGGGACAGGGGCCTACGAGCAGTACTTC

j_call: TRBJ2-7
clone_size: -
d_call: -
v_call: TRBV15
cdr3_aa: CATSTRRGYEQYF
cdr3_nt: TGTGCCACCAGCACCAGACGGGGTTACGAGCAGTACTTC

j_call: TRBJ2-1
clone_size: -
d_call: TRBD1
v_call: TRBV6-6
cdr3_aa: CASSTWDRGDYNEQFF
cdr3_nt: TGTGCCAGCAGTACTTGGGACAGGGGGGACTACAATGAGCAGTTCTTC

j_call: TRBJ2-5
clone_size: -
d_call: -
v_call: TRBV4-2
cdr3_aa: CASSQSPSAETQYF
cdr3_nt: TGTGCCAGCAGCCAATCACCGTCTGCGGAGACCCAGTACTTC

j_call: TRBJ2-2
clone_size: -
d_call: -
v_call: TRBV27
cdr3_aa: CASSFVRTNTGELFF
cdr3_nt: TGTGCCAGCAGTTTTGTCAGAACGAACACCGGGGAGCTGTTTTTT

j_call: TRBJ2-7
clone_size: -
d_call: -
v_call: TRBV6-6
cdr3_aa: CASSYSYPGSYEQYF
cdr3_nt: TGTGCCAGCAGTTACTCCTATCCGGGTTCCTACGAGCAGTACTTC

j_call: TRBJ1-2
clone_size: -
d_call: -
v_call: TRBV4-2
cdr3_aa: CASSQVAGPNYGYTF
cdr3_nt: TGTGCCAGCAGCCAAGTCGCAGGGCCAAACTATGGCTACACCTTC

j_call: TRBJ1-1
clone_size: -
d_call: -
v_call: TRBV18
cdr3_aa: CASLLQQGNTEAFF
cdr3_nt: TGTGCCAGCTTATTGCAACAGGGGAACACTGAAGCTTTCTTT

j_call: TRBJ2-1
clone_size: -
d_call: -
v_call: TRBV7-2
cdr3_aa: CASSLTYDSYNEQFF
cdr3_nt: TGTGCCAGCAGCTTAACTTACGACAGTTACAATGAGCAGTTCTTC

j_call: TRBJ2-5
clone_size: -
d_call: -
v_call: TRBV18
cdr3_aa: CASSPPGGRKETQYF
cdr3_nt: TGTGCCAGCTCACCACCGGGGGGGCGGAAAGAGACCCAGTACTTC

j_call: TRBJ2-7
clone_size: once
d_call: TRBD1
v_call: TRBV7-2
cdr3_aa: CASSLVRTGRSYEQYF
cdr3_nt: TGTGCCAGCAGCTTAGTGCGGACAGGGAGGTCCTACGAGCAGTACTTC

j_call: TRBJ2-5
clone_size: -
d_call: -
v_call: TRBV6-5
cdr3_aa: CASSHRTAKETQYF
cdr3_nt: TGTGCCAGCAGTCACAGGACGGCGAAAGAGACCCAGTACTTC